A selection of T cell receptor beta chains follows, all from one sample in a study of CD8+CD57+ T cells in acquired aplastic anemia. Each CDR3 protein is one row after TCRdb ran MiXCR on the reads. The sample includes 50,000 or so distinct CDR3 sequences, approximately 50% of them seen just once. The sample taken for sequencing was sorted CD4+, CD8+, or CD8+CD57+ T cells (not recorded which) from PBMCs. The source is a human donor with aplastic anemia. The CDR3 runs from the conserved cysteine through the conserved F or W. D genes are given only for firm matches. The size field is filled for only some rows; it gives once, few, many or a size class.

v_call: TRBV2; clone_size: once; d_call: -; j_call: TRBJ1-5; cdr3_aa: CASSEAGDPNQPQHF; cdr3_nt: TGTGCCAGCAGTGAAGCGGGAGATCCTAATCAGCCCCAGCATTTT
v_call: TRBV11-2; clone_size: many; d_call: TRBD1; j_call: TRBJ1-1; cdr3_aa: CASSLETGHTEAFF; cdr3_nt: TGTGCCAGCAGCTTAGAGACAGGGCACACTGAAGCTTTCTTT
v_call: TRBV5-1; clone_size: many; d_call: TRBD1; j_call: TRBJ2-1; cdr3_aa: CASSFEGAIGDEQFF; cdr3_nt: TGCGCCAGCAGCTTTGAGGGGGCTATCGGCGATGAGCAGTTCTTC
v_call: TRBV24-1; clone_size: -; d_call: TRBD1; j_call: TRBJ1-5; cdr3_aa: CATSGDRVDQPQHF; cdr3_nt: TGTGCCACCAGTGGTGACAGGGTGGATCAGCCCCAGCATTTT
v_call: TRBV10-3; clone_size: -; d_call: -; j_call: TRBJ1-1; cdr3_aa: CAIEGLQNTEAFF; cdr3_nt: TGTGCCATTGAAGGGTTACAAAACACTGAAGCTTTCTTT
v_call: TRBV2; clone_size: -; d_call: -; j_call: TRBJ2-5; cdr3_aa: CASSPRDIQETQYF; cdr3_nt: TGTGCCAGCAGTCCTCGGGACATCCAAGAGACCCAGTACTTC
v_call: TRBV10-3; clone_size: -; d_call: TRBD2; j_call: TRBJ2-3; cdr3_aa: CATRLAGGDTQYF; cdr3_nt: TGTGCCACCAGACTAGCGGGGGGGGATACGCAGTATTTT
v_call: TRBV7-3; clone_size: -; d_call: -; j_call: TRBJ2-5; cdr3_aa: CASSPHSAHQETQYF; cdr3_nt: TGTGCCAGCAGCCCCCATAGCGCTCACCAAGAGACCCAGTACTTC
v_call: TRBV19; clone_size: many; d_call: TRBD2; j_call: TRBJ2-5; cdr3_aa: CASSIGQIRTSGGTQETQYF; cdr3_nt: TGTGCCAGTAGTATAGGACAGATTAGGACTAGCGGGGGGACTCAAGAGACCCAGTACTTC
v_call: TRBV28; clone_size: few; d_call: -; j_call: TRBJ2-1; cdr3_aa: CASSFPRTLTTNF; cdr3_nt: TGTGCCAGCAGTTTTCCGAGGACACTGACCACGAATTTC
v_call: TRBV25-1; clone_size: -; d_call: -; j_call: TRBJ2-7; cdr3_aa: CASSEGRRSYYEQYF; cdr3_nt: TGTGCCAGCAGTGAAGGTCGCAGGAGCTACTACGAGCAGTACTTC
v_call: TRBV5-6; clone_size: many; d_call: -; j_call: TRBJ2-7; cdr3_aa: CASSSGAEYEQYF; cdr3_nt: TGTGCCAGCAGTTCGGGGGCCGAATACGAGCAGTACTTC
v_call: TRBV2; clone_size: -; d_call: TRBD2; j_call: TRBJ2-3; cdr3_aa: CASSVGGGTTDTQYF; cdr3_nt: TGTGCCAGCAGTGTCGGCGGGGGGACCACAGATACGCAGTATTTT
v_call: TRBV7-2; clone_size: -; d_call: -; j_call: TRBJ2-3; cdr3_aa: CASSLAGAGPNTQYF; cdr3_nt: TGTGCCAGCAGCCTAGCTGGGGCGGGGCCAAATACGCAGTATTTT
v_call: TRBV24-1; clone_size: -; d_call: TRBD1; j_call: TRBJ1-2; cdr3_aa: CATSDGGTGGLDGYTF; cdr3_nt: TGTGCCACCAGTGATGGAGGGACAGGGGGACTAGACGGCTACACCTTC
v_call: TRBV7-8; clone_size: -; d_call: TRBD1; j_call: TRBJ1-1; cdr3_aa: CASSLVQGTEAFF; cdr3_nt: TGTGCCAGCAGCTTAGTACAGGGGACTGAAGCTTTCTTT
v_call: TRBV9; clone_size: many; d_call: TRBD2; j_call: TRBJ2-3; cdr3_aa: CASGGGTDTQYF; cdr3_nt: TGTGCCAGTGGGGGGGGCACAGATACGCAGTATTTT
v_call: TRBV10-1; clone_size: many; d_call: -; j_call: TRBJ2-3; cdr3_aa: CASTPTGVSTDTQYF; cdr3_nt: TGCGCCAGCACCCCAACGGGGGTATCGACAGATACGCAGTATTTT
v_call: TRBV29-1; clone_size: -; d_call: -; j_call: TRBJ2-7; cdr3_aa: CSVGVGGDKSYEQYF; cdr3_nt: TGCAGCGTTGGGGTAGGGGGGGACAAATCCTACGAGCAGTACTTC
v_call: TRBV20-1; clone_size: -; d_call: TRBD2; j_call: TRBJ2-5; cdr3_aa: CSASNPLAGGQETQYF; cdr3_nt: TGCAGTGCTAGCAACCCCCTAGCGGGGGGCCAAGAGACCCAGTACTTC
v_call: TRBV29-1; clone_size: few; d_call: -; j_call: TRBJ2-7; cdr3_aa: CSVGPGTYEQYF; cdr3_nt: TGCAGCGTTGGGCCGGGAACCTACGAGCAGTACTTC
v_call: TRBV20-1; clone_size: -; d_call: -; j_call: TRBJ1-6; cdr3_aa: CSAKQGVSSPPHF; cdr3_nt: TGCAGTGCTAAACAGGGAGTAAGTTCACCCCCCCACTTT
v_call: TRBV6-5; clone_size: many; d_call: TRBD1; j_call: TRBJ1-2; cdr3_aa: CASAPPDRRYGYTF; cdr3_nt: TGTGCCAGCGCACCTCCGGACAGGAGGTATGGCTACACCTTC
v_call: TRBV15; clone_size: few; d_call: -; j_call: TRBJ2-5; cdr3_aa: CATSRVSSQETQYF; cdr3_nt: TGTGCCACCAGCAGAGTGTCCAGCCAAGAGACCCAGTACTTC
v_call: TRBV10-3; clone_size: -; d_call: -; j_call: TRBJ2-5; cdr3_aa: CAISESWEETQYF; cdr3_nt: TGTGCCATCAGTGAGTCTTGGGAGGAGACCCAGTACTTC
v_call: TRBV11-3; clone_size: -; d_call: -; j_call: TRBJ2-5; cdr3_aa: CASSLEGQETQYF; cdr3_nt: TGTGCCAGCAGCTTAGAGGGACAAGAGACCCAGTACTTC
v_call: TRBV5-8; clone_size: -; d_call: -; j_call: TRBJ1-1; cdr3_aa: CASGLAGAHTEAFF; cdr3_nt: TGTGCCAGCGGCTTGGCAGGGGCGCACACTGAAGCTTTCTTT
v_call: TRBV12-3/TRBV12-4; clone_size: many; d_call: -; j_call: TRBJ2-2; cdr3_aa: CASASTNTGELFF; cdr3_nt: TGTGCCAGCGCCAGTACGAACACCGGGGAGCTGTTTTTT
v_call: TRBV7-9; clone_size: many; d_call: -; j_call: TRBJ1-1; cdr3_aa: CASTRHEAAFF; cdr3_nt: TGTGCCAGCACCCGCCACGAGGCGGCTTTCTTT
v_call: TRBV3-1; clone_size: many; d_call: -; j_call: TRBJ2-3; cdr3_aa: CASRPDPTDTQYF; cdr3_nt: TGTGCCAGCAGACCCGACCCCACAGATACGCAGTATTTT
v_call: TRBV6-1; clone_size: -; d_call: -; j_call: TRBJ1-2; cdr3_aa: CASREEGRKGYTF; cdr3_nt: TGTGCCAGCAGAGAAGAGGGACGTAAAGGCTACACCTTC
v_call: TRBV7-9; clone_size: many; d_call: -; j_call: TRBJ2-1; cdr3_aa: CASSSSGVPWNEQFF; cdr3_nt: TGTGCCAGCAGCTCCTCAGGGGTACCGTGGAATGAGCAGTTCTTC
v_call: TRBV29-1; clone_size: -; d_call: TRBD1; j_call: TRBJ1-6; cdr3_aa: CSVAMGQNNSPLHF; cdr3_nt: TGCAGCGTTGCAATGGGACAGAATAATTCACCCCTCCACTTT
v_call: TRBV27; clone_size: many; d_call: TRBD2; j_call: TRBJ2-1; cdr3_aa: CASSLRLAAANEQFF; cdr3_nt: TGTGCCAGCAGTCTCCGACTAGCGGCGGCCAATGAGCAGTTCTTC
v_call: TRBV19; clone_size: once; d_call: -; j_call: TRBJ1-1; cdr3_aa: CASSEGRRNTEAFF; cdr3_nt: TGTGCCAGTAGTGAGGGACGGAGGAACACTGAAGCTTTCTTT
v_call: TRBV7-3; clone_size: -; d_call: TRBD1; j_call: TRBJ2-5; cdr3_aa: CASSLRLRDRRETQYF; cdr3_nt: TGTGCCAGCAGCTTAAGGCTCCGGGACAGAAGAGAGACCCAGTACTTC
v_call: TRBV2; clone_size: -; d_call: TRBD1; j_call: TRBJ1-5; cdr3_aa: CASRGTGGSQPQHF; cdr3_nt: TGTGCCAGCAGGGGGACAGGGGGCAGTCAGCCCCAGCATTTT
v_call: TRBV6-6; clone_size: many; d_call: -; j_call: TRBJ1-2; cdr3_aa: CASSYDGGRGNYGYTF; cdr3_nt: TGTGCCAGCAGTTACGACGGGGGTAGGGGGAACTATGGCTACACCTTC
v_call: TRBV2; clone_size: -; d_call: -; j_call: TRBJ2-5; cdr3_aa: CASGLGTVQETQYF; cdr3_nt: TGTGCCAGCGGTTTAGGGACGGTCCAAGAGACCCAGTACTTC
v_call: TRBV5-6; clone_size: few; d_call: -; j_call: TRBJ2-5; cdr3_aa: CASSLRGQETQYF; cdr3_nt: TGTGCCAGCAGCTTGAGGGGTCAAGAGACCCAGTACTTC
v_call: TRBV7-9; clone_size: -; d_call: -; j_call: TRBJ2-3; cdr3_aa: CASSLERGDTQYF; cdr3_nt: TGTGCCAGCAGCTTAGAACGGGGGGATACGCAGTATTTT
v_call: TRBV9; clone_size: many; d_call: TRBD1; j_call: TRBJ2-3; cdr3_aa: CASSTTSGQTDTQYF; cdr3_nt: TGTGCCAGCAGCACAACCTCGGGACAGACAGATACGCAGTATTTT
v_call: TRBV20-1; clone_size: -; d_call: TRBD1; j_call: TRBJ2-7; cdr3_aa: CSAIPGQGVDEQYF; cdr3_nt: TGCAGTGCTATACCGGGACAGGGTGTGGACGAGCAGTACTTC
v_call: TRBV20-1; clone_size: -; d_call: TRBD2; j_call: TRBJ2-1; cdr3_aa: CSARVRGGPGNEQFF; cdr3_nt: TGCAGTGCTAGAGTAAGGGGAGGGCCCGGAAATGAGCAGTTCTTC
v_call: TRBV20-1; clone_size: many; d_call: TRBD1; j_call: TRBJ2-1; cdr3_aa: CSVGQGADNEQFF; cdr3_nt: TGCAGTGTCGGACAGGGGGCCGACAATGAGCAGTTCTTC
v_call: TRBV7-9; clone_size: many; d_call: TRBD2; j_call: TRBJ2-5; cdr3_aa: CASGSGVEETQYF; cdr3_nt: TGTGCCAGCGGAAGCGGGGTAGAAGAGACCCAGTACTTC
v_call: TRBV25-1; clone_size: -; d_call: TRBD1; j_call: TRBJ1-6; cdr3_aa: CASSVDRASPLHF; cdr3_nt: TGTGCCAGCAGTGTAGACAGGGCTTCACCCCTCCACTTT
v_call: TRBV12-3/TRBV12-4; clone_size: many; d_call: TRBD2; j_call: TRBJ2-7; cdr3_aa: CASTPPRGDSYEQYF; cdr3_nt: TGTGCCAGCACCCCCCCGCGGGGGGACTCCTACGAGCAGTACTTC
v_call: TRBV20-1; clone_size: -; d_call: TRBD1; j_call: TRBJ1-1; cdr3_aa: CSAPGTGFGGTEAFF; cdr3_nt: TGCAGTGCTCCCGGGACAGGGTTTGGTGGCACTGAAGCTTTCTTT
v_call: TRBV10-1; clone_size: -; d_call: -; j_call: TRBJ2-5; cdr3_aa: CASSESLRETQYF; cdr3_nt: TGCGCCAGCAGTGAGTCCTTACGGGAGACCCAGTACTTC